This T cell receptor beta chain was captured in a study of cytomegalovirus exposure and HLA in healthy donors. General study findings and limits: Among immune exposure information, only CMV serostatus was available. Analysis was carried out at a later point, and it linked a missense DCLRE1C variant to TCR beta V- and J-gene trimming.

Germline CDR1 is LNHDA and CDR2 is SQIVND (reference sequence). V shed 4 bases and J 6 bases; nucleotides not matched to a gene: 9. This CDR3 is built from 14 residues. Likely unrecorded immune exposures existed in these nominally healthy donors. Vbeta (60) and Jbeta (13) primers were used in the PCR. Assay used: immunoSEQ multiplex PCR; TCRdb lists only in-frame clones, some missing. The sample records 120,000 or so clones, around three quarters being singletons. Concerning this clone itself: The antigen is undetermined.

Sequenced sample: PBMCs. The origin of this receptor is a woman aged 45-65 years in good health and CMV-seronegative. The V call is TRBV19, the J call TRBJ2-7, with 7 bases lining up with TRBD1. Written as DNA, the CDR3 is TGTGCCAGTAGTAGACCCGACAGGGAAGGCGAGCAGTACTTC. Its translation is CASSRPDREGEQYF.